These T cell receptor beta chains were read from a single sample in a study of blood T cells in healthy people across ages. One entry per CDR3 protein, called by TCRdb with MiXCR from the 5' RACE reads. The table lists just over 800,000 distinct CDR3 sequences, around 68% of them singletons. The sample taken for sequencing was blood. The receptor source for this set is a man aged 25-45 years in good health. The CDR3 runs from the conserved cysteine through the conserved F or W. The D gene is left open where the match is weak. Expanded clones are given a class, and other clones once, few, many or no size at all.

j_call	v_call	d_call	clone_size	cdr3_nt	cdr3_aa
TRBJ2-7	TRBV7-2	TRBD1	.	TGTGCCAGCAGCCTTCGGGACAGCACCTACGAGCAGTACTTC	CASSLRDSTYEQYF
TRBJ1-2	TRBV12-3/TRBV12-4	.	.	TGTGCCAGCAGGCGAGACAGTTTCTATGGCTACACCTTC	CASRRDSFYGYTF
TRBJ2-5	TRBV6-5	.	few	TGTGCCAGCAGACCCAGGGCGGCGGCCTTTGCGGAGACCCAGTACTTC	CASRPRAAAFAETQYF
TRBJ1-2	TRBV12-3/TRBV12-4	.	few	TGTGCCAGCAGTTTAGCGGGGACCGATAGTCGCTACACCTTC	CASSLAGTDSRYTF
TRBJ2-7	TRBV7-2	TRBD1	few	TGTGCCAGCAGCCGAGACAGGGTTGGGTACGAGCAGTACTTC	CASSRDRVGYEQYF
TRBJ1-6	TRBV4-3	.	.	TGCGCCAGCAGCCAAGATCTCGGGCAGTATAATTCACCCCTCCACTTT	CASSQDLGQYNSPLHF
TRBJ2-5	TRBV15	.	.	TGTGCCACCAGCAGAGATCTTCCCAGGAGGGAGACCCAGTACTTC	CATSRDLPRRETQYF
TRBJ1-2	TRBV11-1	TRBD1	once	TGTGCCAGCAGCACGAACCGGGACAGGGGTGGCTACACCTTC	CASSTNRDRGGYTF
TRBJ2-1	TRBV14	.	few	TGTGCCAGCAGCCACGGAGTTGACGAGCAGTTCTTC	CASSHGVDEQFF
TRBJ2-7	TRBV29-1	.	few	TGCAGCGTTCGGGGAGGGGGCGGCGAGCAGTACTTC	CSVRGGGGEQYF
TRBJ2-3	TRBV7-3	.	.	TGTGCCAGCAGCTTACAGGGTCGAGTAACAGATACGCAGTATTTT	CASSLQGRVTDTQYF
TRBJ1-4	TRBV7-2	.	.	TGTGCCAGCAGCTCCCAGATAGGCAGTGGGGAAAAACTGTTTTTT	CASSSQIGSGEKLFF
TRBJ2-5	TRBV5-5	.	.	TGTGCCAGCAGCTTGCGAGTAGGCCCTCAAGAGACCCAGTACTTC	CASSLRVGPQETQYF
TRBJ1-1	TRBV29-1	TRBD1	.	TGCAGCATGACCAGGGGGGACATGAACACTGAAGCTTTCTTT	CSMTRGDMNTEAFF
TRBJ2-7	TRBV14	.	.	TGTGCCAGCAGCCAACACCGGGGTCAACAACGGGCCGGTGGGCACTACGAGCAGTACTTC	CASSQHRGQQRAGGHYEQYF
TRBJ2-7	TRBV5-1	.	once	TGCGCCAGCAGCTTGGCGATAGGGGAGTACCTTACCTACGAGCAGTACTTC	CASSLAIGEYLTYEQYF
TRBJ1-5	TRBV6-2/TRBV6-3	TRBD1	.	TGTGCCAGCAGTTTCATGACAGGGAGATATAGCAATCAGCCCCAGCATTTT	CASSFMTGRYSNQPQHF
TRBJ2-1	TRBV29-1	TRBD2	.	TGCAGCGTTGATGCCGGGACTAGCGTTCATGAGCAGTTCTTC	CSVDAGTSVHEQFF
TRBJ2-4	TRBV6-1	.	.	TGTGCCAGCATGGACCTTAGGGAGCAGTACTTC	CASMDLREQYF
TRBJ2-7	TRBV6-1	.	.	TGTGCCAGCAGTGGCAGGGGCGGGGACTACGAGCAGTACTTC	CASSGRGGDYEQYF
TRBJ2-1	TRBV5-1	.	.	TGCGCCAGCAGCTTTGTGAGGGCCAATGAGCAGTTCTTC	CASSFVRANEQFF
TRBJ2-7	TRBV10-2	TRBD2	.	TGCGCCAGCAGTGACCCGGGACTAGGGGGATCCTACGAGCAGTACTTC	CASSDPGLGGSYEQYF
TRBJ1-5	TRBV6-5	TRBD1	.	TGTGCCAGCAGCCCCGGCAGGGGGAGTCAGCCCCAGCATTTT	CASSPGRGSQPQHF
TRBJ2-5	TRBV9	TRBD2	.	TGTGCCAGCAGCGTGGCGGGGGGTCACCAAGAGACCCAGTACTTC	CASSVAGGHQETQYF
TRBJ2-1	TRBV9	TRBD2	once	TGTGCCAGCAGCGCCCCACGGAGCGGGGGTCACAATGAGCAGTTCTTC	CASSAPRSGGHNEQFF
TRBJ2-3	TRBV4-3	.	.	TGCGCCAGCAGCCAAGGAGTGGTGGCAGATACGCAGTATTTT	CASSQGVVADTQYF
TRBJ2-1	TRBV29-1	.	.	TGTAGCGCCGCTGAGCAAGGCAGCTACAATGAGCAGTTCTTC	CSAAEQGSYNEQFF
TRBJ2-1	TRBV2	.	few	TGTGCCAGCAGTGCGAAACACCGGGACTCTGAGCAGTTCTTC	CASSAKHRDSEQFF
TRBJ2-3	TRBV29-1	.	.	TGCAGCGTTGACGGGGGCGAGGTCAATACGCAGTATTTT	CSVDGGEVNTQYF
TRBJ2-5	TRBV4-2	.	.	TGTGCCAGCAGCAAAATGCCCCAGGGGAGACTAGAGACCCAGTACTTC	CASSKMPQGRLETQYF
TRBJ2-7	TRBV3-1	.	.	TGTGCCAGCAGCCAAGACAACCCGGACGAGCAGTACTTC	CASSQDNPDEQYF
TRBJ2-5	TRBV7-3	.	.	TGTGCCAGCAGCCAGACTAGTCGAGAGACCCAGTACTTC	CASSQTSRETQYF
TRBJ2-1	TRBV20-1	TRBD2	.	TGCAGTGCTAGCGGGCGGGGGGGAATCTATGAGCAGTTCTTC	CSASGRGGIYEQFF
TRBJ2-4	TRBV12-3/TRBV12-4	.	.	TGTGCCAGCAGCCCCGTTCATGGCCGAAGGGCCAAAAACATTCAGTACTTC	CASSPVHGRRAKNIQYF
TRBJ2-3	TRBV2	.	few	TGTGCCAGCAGTGAAAATGAGGGGGCAGATACGCAGTATTTT	CASSENEGADTQYF
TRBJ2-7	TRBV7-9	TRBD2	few	TGTGCCAGCAGCTTCCCTGGGGGGGCCTACGAGCAGTACTTC	CASSFPGGAYEQYF
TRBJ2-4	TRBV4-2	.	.	TGTGCCAGCAGCCAAGAGAGTGGTCCTCAGTACTTC	CASSQESGPQYF
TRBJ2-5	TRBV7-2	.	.	TGTGCCAGCAGCTTAGCAGGGGAATGGGTGGGGACCCAGTACTTC	CASSLAGEWVGTQYF
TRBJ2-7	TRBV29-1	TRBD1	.	TGCAGCGGCCACACAGGGGACGAGCAGTACTTC	CSGHTGDEQYF
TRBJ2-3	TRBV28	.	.	TGTGCCAGCATGGTGGCCGGCACAGATACGCAGTATTTT	CASMVAGTDTQYF
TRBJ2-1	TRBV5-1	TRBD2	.	TGCGCCAGCAGCGATCAAGCGGGGGGTACGGGTGAGCAGTTCTTC	CASSDQAGGTGEQFF
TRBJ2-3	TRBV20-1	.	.	TGCAGTTCCACTAGCACAGATACGCAGTATTTT	CSSTSTDTQYF
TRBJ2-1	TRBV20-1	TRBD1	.	TGCAGTGCCCCCGGGACAGGTCCGGACAATGAGCAGTTCTTC	CSAPGTGPDNEQFF
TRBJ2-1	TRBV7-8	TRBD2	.	TGTGCCAGCAGCTACAGGACTAGCGGGGTCTACAATGAGCAGTTCTTC	CASSYRTSGVYNEQFF
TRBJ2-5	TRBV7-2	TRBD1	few	TGTGCCAGCAGCCCGTGGACAGGCCGGAGCAGGGAGACCCAGTACTTC	CASSPWTGRSRETQYF
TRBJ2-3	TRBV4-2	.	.	TGTGCCAGCAGCCGCGGGACTGAGCCTGATACGCAGTATTTT	CASSRGTEPDTQYF
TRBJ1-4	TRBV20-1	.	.	TGCAGTGGGATCGCGGCTAATGAAAAACTGTTTTTT	CSGIAANEKLFF
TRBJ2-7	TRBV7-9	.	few	TGTGCCAGCAGCTGGGACGTTCGGAACTACGAGCAGTACTTC	CASSWDVRNYEQYF
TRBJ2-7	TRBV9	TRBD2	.	TGTGCCAGCAGCCCCTCCGAGGCGGGGGGGATAACCTACGAGCAGTACTTC	CASSPSEAGGITYEQYF
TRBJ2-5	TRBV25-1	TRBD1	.	TGTGCCAGCAGTTACCGGGACAGGGGGACCCAAGAGACCCAGTACTTC	CASSYRDRGTQETQYF
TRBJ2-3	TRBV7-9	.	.	TGTGCCAGCAGCGACCCCAGGGATACGCAGTATTTT	CASSDPRDTQYF
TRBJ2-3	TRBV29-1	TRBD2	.	TGCAGCGTTGAAACTAGCGGGACCGGCACAGATACGCAGTATTTT	CSVETSGTGTDTQYF
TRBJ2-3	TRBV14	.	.	TGTGCCAGCAGCCAGGGGCCGGTTAGGCAGACGCAGTATTTT	CASSQGPVRQTQYF
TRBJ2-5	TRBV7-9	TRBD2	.	TGTGCCAGCAGCCGACTGAGCGGGGGGGCGATGTGGGAGACCCAGTACTTC	CASSRLSGGAMWETQYF
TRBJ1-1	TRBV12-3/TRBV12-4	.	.	TGTGCCAGCAGTTCCCTCACTGAAGCTTTCTTT	CASSSLTEAFF
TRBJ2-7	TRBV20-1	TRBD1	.	TGCAGTGCTACCACAGGGGTCTCTGGCGAGCAGTACTTC	CSATTGVSGEQYF
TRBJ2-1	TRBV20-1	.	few	TGCAGTGCTAGAGAGGCGGGGATCAACAATGAGCAGTTCTTC	CSAREAGINNEQFF